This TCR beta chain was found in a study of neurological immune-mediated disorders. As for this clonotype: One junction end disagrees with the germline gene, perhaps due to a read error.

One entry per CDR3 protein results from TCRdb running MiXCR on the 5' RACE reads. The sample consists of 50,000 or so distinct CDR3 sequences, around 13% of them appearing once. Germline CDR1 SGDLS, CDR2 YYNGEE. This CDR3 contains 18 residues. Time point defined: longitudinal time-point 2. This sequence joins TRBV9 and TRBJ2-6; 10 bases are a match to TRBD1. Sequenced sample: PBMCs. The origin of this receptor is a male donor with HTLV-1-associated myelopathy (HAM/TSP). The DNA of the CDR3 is TGTGCCAGCAGCGCAGTGACAGGGGGCTTCTCTGGTGCCAACGTCCTGACTTTC. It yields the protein CASSAVTGGFSGANVLTF.